This T cell receptor beta chain was found in a study of long-term antiretroviral therapy in people with HIV. Running of the v3.0 immunoSEQ assay took place at survey level. Some clones are missing from TCRdb's copy, which holds only in-frame ones; the method was immunoSEQ multiplex PCR. The data hold 42,000 or so clones, with approximately 89% observed a single time. Cryopreserved PBMC, at 1-10 million per sample, were present before DNA extraction. V shed 2 bases and J shed 3 bases, with 14 bases lying between them. The length of the CDR3 is 15 residues. In germline, CDR1 is MNHNS, CDR2 SASEGT. Study-wide points: All blood samples came from the years 2004 to 2017, possibly under older ART regimens.

This clone has more than one count but fewer than ten. Its antigen is not identified. This sample comprised unsorted PBMCs, obtained 3.1 years after starting antiretroviral therapy. The receptor comes from a woman between 45 and 65 years old with HIV. The chain uses TRBV6-1 and TRBJ2-7; D could derive from TRBD1 or TRBD2 (5 bases each). The chain's CDR3 is CASSEQGRLGYEQYF. The CDR3 bases are TGTGCCAGCAGTGAACAGGGACGGCTTGGCTACGAGCAGTACTTC.